The next 9 T cell receptor beta chains were all read from a single sample in a study of vaccination and CD4 T cells after COVID-19. The Oncomine TCR Beta short-read assay sequenced DNA from cultured CD4+ T cells. TCRdb itself ran the PCR reads through MiXCR, one entry per CDR3 protein. The table records around 16,000 distinct CDR3 sequences, roughly two fifths of them present only once. As to treatment: approximately nine-day PBMC culture with coronavirus spike peptide pools or control peptides (ViraFEST assay). Their specific antigens are unknown. Sequencing used CD4+ T cells from blood, cultured in vitro. The receptors stem from a human donor who had recovered from COVID-19.

V and J are TRBV9 and TRBJ2-5; D could derive from TRBD1 or TRBD2 (5 bases each). Trimming stripped 0 bases from V and 7 bases from J, with 16 bases between. Germline assignment: CDR1 SGDLS and CDR2 YYNGEE. The CDR3 consists of 15 residues. The CDR3 is CASSVARDPWGTQYF. CDR3 coding DNA: TGTGCCAGCAGCGTAGCTCGGGACCCTTGGGGGACCCAGTACTTC.

The chain couples TRBV15 to TRBJ2-1, with D possibly being TRBD2 (5 bases). CDR3 length: 14 amino acids. Trimming shortened V by 1 base and J by 7 bases, and 11 bases separated the two germline ends. Per the germline V gene, CDR1 is LNHNV and CDR2 is YYDKDF (reference sequence). The CDR3 DNA is TGTGCCACCAGCAGAGGCGGGTTAGGAAATGAGCAGTTCTTC. This sequence encodes CATSRGGLGNEQFF.

The rearrangement joins TRBV6-5 to TRBJ2-7; tentatively, D is TRBD1 or TRBD2 (6 bases each). The V gene lost 2 bases and the J gene lost 6 bases, with 14 bases spanning the gap. This CDR3 has 14 amino acids. Germline V gene data show CDR1 as MNHEY and CDR2 as SVGAGI. CDR3 protein: CASSYRGRASEQYF. The CDR3 DNA sequence: TGTGCCAGCAGTTACCGGGGGCGGGCGAGCGAGCAGTACTTC.

V usage is TRBV7-2 and J usage is TRBJ1-1, with 9 bases fitting TRBD1. The germline CDR1 and CDR2 sequences are SGHTA and FQGNSA. CDR3 length equals 13 residues. With 5 bases clipped from V and 6 bases from J, the junction kept 4 bases outside the gene matches. CDR3 in amino acids: CASSGTGRAEAFF. The CDR3 nucleotides are TGTGCCAGCAGCGGGACAGGGCGGGCTGAAGCTTTCTTT.

This CDR3 reads CASSLESGRAGNEQFF. The CDR3 DNA is TGCGCCAGCAGCTTGGAGAGCGGGAGGGCCGGGAATGAGCAGTTCTTC. The V and J genes are TRBV5-1 and TRBJ2-1, with 10 bases lining up with TRBD2. The CDR3 extends over 16 amino acids. V was clipped by 0 bases and J by 7 bases; unmatched bases: 7. In germline, CDR1 is SGHRS, CDR2 YFSETQ.

This chain connects TRBV15 to TRBJ2-2; no firm D call. This CDR3 is 15 amino acids long. V shed 2 bases and J shed 3 bases, with 10 bases lying between them. Looked up from germline, CDR1 is LNHNV and CDR2 is YYDKDF (reference sequence). This chain's CDR3 is CATSRTSRDTGELFF. CDR3 DNA sequence: TGTGCCACCAGCAGAACCTCCCGGGACACCGGGGAGCTGTTTTTT.

This chain joins TRBV7-6 and TRBJ2-1, with 7 positions matching TRBD1. The CDR3 runs 17 residues. The J segment lost 3 bases and the V segment lost 0 bases, leaving 8 bases of the junction unmatched. Looked up from germline, CDR1 is SGHVS and CDR2 is FNYEAQ. CDR3 region: CASSLAGTGQFYNEQFF. In DNA, the CDR3 is TGTGCCAGCAGCTTAGCGGGCACGGGACAGTTCTACAATGAGCAGTTCTTC.

V gene TRBV20-1 combines with J gene TRBJ2-1; 9 positions agree with TRBD1. Germline V CDR1 and CDR2: DFQATT, SNEGSKA (reference sequence). CDR3 length equals 14 residues. V trimming: 6 bases; J trimming: 4 bases; junction bases outside the gene matches: 7. This CDR3 is CSAIRTGVYNEQFF. CDR3 DNA: TGCAGTGCCATCCGGACAGGGGTTTACAATGAGCAGTTCTTC.

The V and J genes are TRBV4-1 and TRBJ2-3; D is tentatively TRBD1 or TRBD2 (5 bases each). Trimming stripped 3 bases from V and 3 bases from J, with 13 bases between. Germline V gene data show CDR1 as MGHRA and CDR2 as YSYEKL. The CDR3 is 15 amino acids. The CDR3 here is CASSHRVGETDTQYF. CDR3 coding DNA: TGCGCCAGCAGCCACCGCGTGGGGGAAACAGATACGCAGTATTTT.